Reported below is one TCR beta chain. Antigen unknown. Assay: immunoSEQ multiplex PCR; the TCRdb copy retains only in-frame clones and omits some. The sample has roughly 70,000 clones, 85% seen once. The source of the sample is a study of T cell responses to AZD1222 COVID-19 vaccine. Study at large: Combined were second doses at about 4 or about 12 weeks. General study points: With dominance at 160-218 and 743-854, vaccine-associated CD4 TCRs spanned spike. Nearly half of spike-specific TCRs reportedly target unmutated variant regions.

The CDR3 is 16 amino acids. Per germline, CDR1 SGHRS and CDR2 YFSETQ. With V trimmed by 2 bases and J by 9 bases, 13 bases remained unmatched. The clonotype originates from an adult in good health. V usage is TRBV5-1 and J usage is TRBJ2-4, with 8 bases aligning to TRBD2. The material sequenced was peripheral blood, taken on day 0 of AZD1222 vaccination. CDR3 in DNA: TGCGCCAGCAGCTTTTCCTTTACTAGCGGTAAGAGCATTCAGTACTTC. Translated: CASSFSFTSGKSIQYF.